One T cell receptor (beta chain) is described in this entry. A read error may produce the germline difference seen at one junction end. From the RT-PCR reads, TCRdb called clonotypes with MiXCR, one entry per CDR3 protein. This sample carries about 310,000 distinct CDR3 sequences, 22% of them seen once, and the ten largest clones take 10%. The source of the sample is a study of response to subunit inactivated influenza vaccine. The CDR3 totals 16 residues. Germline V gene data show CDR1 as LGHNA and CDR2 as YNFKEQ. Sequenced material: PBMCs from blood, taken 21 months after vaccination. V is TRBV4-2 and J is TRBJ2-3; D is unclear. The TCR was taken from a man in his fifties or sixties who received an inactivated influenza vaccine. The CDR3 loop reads CASSLSFVAGTDTQYF. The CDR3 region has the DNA TGCGCCAGCAGCCTAAGTTTTGTTGCGGGCACAGATACGCAGTATTTT.